This TCR beta chain is drawn from a study of blood T cell repertoires in COVID-19. About the research overall: Researchers got acute and convalescent COVID-19 samples from the United States, Italy and Spain.

Participant-reported clinical history was the basis for cohort assignment. CDR1 and CDR2 from the germline V gene are MGHDK and SYGVNS. After removal of 1 base from V and 4 bases from J, the junction contained 0 bases not matched to a gene. This CDR3 has 15 residues. Under the authors' procedure: It was from reference gene primer amplification that nucleated cell counts were estimated. Generated by immunoSEQ multiplex PCR, the TCRdb table keeps only in-frame clones and is missing some. That table gives V, J and clone size, and the DNA gave D and trimming. The repertoire holds 300,000 to 400,000 clones, with around 89% as singletons.

Sequenced input: PBMCs or T cells enriched from blood (not recorded which). The sequence came from a man aged 18 to 35 who had recovered from COVID-19. This chain connects TRBV25-1 to TRBJ1-4, with 10 bases matching TRBD1. CDR3 region: CASSEWDRGNEKLFF. The CDR3 DNA reads TGTGCCAGCAGTGAATGGGACAGGGGTAATGAAAAACTGTTTTTT.